These 11 T cell receptor beta chains were all obtained from the same sample, sequenced in a study of cytomegalovirus exposure and HLA in healthy donors. The data were produced by immunoSEQ multiplex PCR, yet TCRdb's version contains in-frame clones alone and is incomplete. The sample has roughly 220,000 clones, approximately 80% seen once. The sample taken for sequencing was PBMCs. The source of these receptors is a woman younger than 45 in good health and CMV-seropositive.

This clone was recorded a few times. The chain combines TRBV27 with TRBJ1-1; D possibly corresponds to TRBD1 (6 bases). Germline-derived CDR1 and CDR2 are MNHEY and SMNVEV (reference sequence). The CDR3 runs to 14 residues. The V end lost 6 bases, the J end lost 2 bases, and 13 bases lay between the germline ends. DNA of the CDR3: TGTGCCAGCAGAAGGACAGCGCCTAACACTGAAGCTTTCTTT. The encoded protein is CASRRTAPNTEAFF.

The V gene is TRBV7-9, the J gene TRBJ2-7; 7 bases are shared with TRBD2. CDR3 size: 14 residues. The V gene's germline CDR1 is SEHNR and CDR2 FQNEAQ (reference sequence). V shed 3 bases, J shed 6 bases, and the junction held 8 bases outside the gene matches. Here the CDR3 DNA reads TGTGCCAGCAGCTTCCCGGGACTAAGTCGCGAGCAGTACTTC. Translated, it gives CASSFPGLSREQYF.

This chain connects TRBV4-1 to TRBJ1-2, with D possibly being TRBD1 (6 bases). V gave up 9 bases and J gave up 4 bases, with 24 bases separating them. CDR1 is MGHRA and CDR2 is YSYEKL in the germline V gene. There are 16 residues in the CDR3. The CDR3 nucleotides read TGCGCCAGTTCAACAGGGCCCCGTGATGATTCCTATGGCTACACCTTC. Residues: CASSTGPRDDSYGYTF.

J is TRBJ1-1 and V is TRBV5-6; 7 bases match TRBD1. CDR3 length: 16 amino acids. Germline lookup yields CDR1 SGHDT and CDR2 YYEEEE. Trimming at V came to 4 bases and at J to 0 bases, leaving 9 bases not matched to a gene. The CDR3 nucleotides are TGTGCCAGCAGCGGAATCAGGACAGGCGTGAACACTGAAGCTTTCTTT. Its protein product is CASSGIRTGVNTEAFF.

This rearrangement joins TRBV28 to TRBJ1-1; 8 bases are shared with TRBD1. The V gene's germline CDR1 is MDHEN and CDR2 SYDVKM. The CDR3 consists of 14 residues. J gave up 1 base and V 7 bases, and 5 bases lay outside the gene matches. The CDR3 sequence: CASNSGQGNTEAFF. CDR3 nucleotides: TGTGCCAGCAATTCCGGACAGGGGAACACTGAAGCTTTCTTT.

The chain links TRBV5-1 to TRBJ1-1, with D uncertain. Trimming took 2 bases from V and 0 from J, leaving 8 bases between them. In germline, CDR1 is SGHRS, CDR2 YFSETQ. This CDR3 region has 14 residues. The CDR3 coding sequence is TGCGCCAGCAGCTTCCAGGTGATGAACACTGAAGCTTTCTTT. Translation: CASSFQVMNTEAFF. Combining the CDR3 with reference TRBV5-1 and TRBJ1-1 gives the whole variable domain KAGVTQTPRYLIKTRGQQVTLSCSPISGHRSVSWYQQTPGQGLQFLFEYFSETQRNKGNFPGRFSGRQFSNSRSEMNVSTLELGDSALYLCASSFQVMNTEAFFGQGTRLTVV.

The V call is TRBV25-1, the J call TRBJ2-3; D possibly uses TRBD1 or TRBD2 (6 bases each). Deletions cut 6 bases from V and 5 bases from J, with 12 bases between. Germline assignment: CDR1 MGHDK and CDR2 SYGVNS. CDR3 size: 13 residues. The CDR3 is CASSTGAVDTQYF. In DNA, the CDR3 is TGTGCCAGCAGCACGGGGGCGGTAGATACGCAGTATTTT.

This clone turned up a few times. The chain has TRBV7-2 and TRBJ1-2, with D possibly matching TRBD1 (5 bases). Germline CDR1 SGHTA, CDR2 FQGNSA. The CDR3 runs 15 residues. V was shortened by 5 bases and J by 4 bases, with 17 bases between the two germline ends. The CDR3 reads CASSTQFDSFYGYTF. The CDR3 DNA reads as TGTGCCAGCAGCACCCAATTTGACAGCTTCTATGGCTACACCTTC.

This clone was seen only once. The CDR3 region is CASSQRDRGNAFF. CDR3 nucleotide sequence: TGTGCCAGCAGCCAAAGGGACAGGGGTAATGCTTTCTTT. This rearrangement joins TRBV11-2 to TRBJ1-1; 10 bases agree with TRBD1. The CDR3 covers 13 residues. CDR1 SGHAT and CDR2 FQNNGV come from the germline V gene. V lost 5 bases to trimming and J lost 11 bases; unmatched junction nucleotides: 8.

A word on this clone: Sequence at one end of the junction differs from germline and may be a read error. This sequence joins TRBV7-7 and TRBJ2-3; TRBD2 matches at 14 bases. The V gene's germline CDR1 is SSHAT and CDR2 FNYEAQ (reference sequence). CDR3 length: 15 residues. The CDR3 DNA reads TGTGCTAGCAGCGCTGGGACTAGCGGGAGTAATACGCAGTATTTT. This translates into CASSAGTSGSNTQYF.

CDR3 sequence (DNA): TGTGCCAGCAGCTTAACCCAGGGGGCCTACGAGCAGTACTTC. It codes for CASSLTQGAYEQYF. The chain recombines TRBV7-6 with TRBJ2-7; 7 positions agree with TRBD1. V shed 2 bases and J 2 bases; nucleotides not matched to a gene: 3. Germline V gene sequence: CDR1 SGHVS, CDR2 FNYEAQ. The CDR3 runs to 14 residues.